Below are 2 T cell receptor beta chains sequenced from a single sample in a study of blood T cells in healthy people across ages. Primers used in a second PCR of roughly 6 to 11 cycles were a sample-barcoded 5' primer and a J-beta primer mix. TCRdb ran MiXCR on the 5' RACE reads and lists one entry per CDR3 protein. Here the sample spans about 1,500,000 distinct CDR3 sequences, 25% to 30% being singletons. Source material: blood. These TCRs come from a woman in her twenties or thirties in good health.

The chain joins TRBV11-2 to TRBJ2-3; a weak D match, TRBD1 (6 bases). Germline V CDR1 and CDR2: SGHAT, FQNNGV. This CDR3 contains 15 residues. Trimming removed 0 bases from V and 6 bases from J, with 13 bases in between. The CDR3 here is CASSLDTGSYDTQYF. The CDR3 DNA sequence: TGTGCCAGCAGCTTAGATACAGGGAGCTATGATACGCAGTATTTT.

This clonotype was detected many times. The DNA for the CDR3 is TGCGCCAGCAGCTTGGCACTAGCGGGAGAGGATGAGCAGTTCTTC. This codes for CASSLALAGEDEQFF. The chain links TRBV5-1 to TRBJ2-1, with 11 nucleotides matching TRBD2. This CDR3 has 15 residues. J gave up 8 bases and V 0 bases, and 4 bases lay outside the gene matches. Per germline, CDR1 SGHRS and CDR2 YFSETQ.